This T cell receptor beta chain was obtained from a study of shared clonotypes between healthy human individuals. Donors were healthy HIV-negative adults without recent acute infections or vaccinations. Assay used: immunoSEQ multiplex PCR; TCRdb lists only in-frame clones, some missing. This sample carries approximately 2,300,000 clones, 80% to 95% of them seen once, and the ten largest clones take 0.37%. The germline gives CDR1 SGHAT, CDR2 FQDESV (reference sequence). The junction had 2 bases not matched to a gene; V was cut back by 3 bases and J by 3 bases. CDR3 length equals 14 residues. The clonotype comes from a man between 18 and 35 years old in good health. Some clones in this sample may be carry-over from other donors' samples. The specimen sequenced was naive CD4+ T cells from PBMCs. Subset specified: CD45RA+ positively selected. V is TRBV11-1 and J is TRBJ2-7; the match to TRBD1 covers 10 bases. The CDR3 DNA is TGTGCCAGCAGCTTTCGGACAGGGGGCTACGAGCAGTACTTC. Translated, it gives CASSFRTGGYEQYF.